One and the same sample provided the 18 T cell receptor beta chains below, sequenced in a study of CD8+CD57+ T cells in acquired aplastic anemia. Those patients picked for sequencing had displayed CD8+CD57+ cell expansion on flow cytometry. CDR3 and TCR beta VDJ profiling relied on a genomic DNA template. TCRdb reprocessed the reads via MiXCR and lists one record per CDR3 protein. The data show around 250,000 distinct CDR3 sequences, 82% seen once. Sequencing input: sorted CD4+, CD8+, or CD8+CD57+ T cells (not recorded which) from PBMCs. The receptors stem from a human donor with aplastic anemia.

CDR3 region: CASSRQADATDHSYEQYV. For the CDR3, the DNA is TGTGCCAGCTCAAGACAGGCCGACGCCACAGACCACTCATACGAGCAGTACGTC. The chain combines TRBV7-3 with TRBJ2-7; the D gene is possibly TRBD1 (6 bases). This CDR3 spans 18 amino acids. Germline V lookup: CDR1 SGHTA, CDR2 FQGTGA. The V end was cut by 8 bases, the J end by 4 bases, with 30 bases between.

J is TRBJ2-1 and V is TRBV9, with D maybe TRBD2 (6 bases). The CDR3 consists of 16 residues. V lost 3 bases, J lost 10 bases, and 23 bases lay in between. CDR1 and CDR2 (germline): SGDLS, YYNGEE. The CDR3 region has the DNA TGTGCCAGCAGCGGGCGTAACGGGGGTCGCGCTAGCGAGCAGTTCTTC. Encoded protein: CASSGRNGGRASEQFF.

Remarks on this clonotype: This likely comes from a read error, as the CDR3 has no conserved phenylalanine or tryptophan at its end. Because the CDR3's place on the DNA is in doubt, the DNA is left out and the CDR3 is given as listed by TCRdb. The chain is built from TRBV7-3 and TRBJ2-2; the D call in the table, TRBD1, was not verified against the DNA. Looked up from germline, CDR1 is SGHTA and CDR2 is FQGTGA. Inclusive of both ends, the CDR3 amounts to 12 amino acids. Here the CDR3 reads CASSLGPGLNTG.

The chain recombines TRBV7-6 with TRBJ1-6, with no clear D. The CDR3 contains 13 residues. Trimming pared 4 bases from V and 10 bases from J, leaving 11 bases between. Germline CDR1 and CDR2: SGHVS and FNYEAQ. The CDR3, as DNA: TGTGCCAGCAGCTCCGTCAATTTCTCACCCCTCCACTTT. It encodes CASSSVNFSPLHF.

A word on this clonotype: A much more abundant neighbour one base away suggests this may be a read error. V and J are TRBV13 and TRBJ2-7; D is possibly TRBD1 or TRBD2 (5 bases each). The CDR3 extends over 14 amino acids. With 4 bases removed from V and 2 bases from J, the gap between germline ends came to 12 bases. Germline lookup yields CDR1 PRHDT and CDR2 FYEKMQ (reference sequence). The CDR3 loop reads CASSSRGPAYEQYF. The DNA of the CDR3 is TGTGCCAGCAGCTCACGGGGCCCAGCCTACGAGCAGTACTTC.

Notes on this clonotype: Without the conserved terminal phenylalanine or tryptophan, this CDR3 likely stems from a read error. This chain joins TRBV11-3 and TRBJ2-1, with unresolved D. Germline V lookup: CDR1 SGHNT, CDR2 YENEEA. CDR3 length equals 15 residues. The V end was cut by 3 bases, the J end by 4 bases, with 13 bases between. In DNA form, the CDR3 reads TGTGCCAGCAGCTTCGATCTAATAGGATACAATGAGCAGTTCTCC. Its translation: CASSFDLIGYNEQFS.

The chain couples TRBV2 to TRBJ1-4; TRBD1 matches at 7 bases. Germline V lookup: CDR1 SNHLY, CDR2 FYNNEI. V shed 6 bases and J 17 bases; nucleotides not matched to a gene: 27. The CDR3 runs 17 residues. DNA of the CDR3: TGTGCCAGCAGCCAGGGGGGCGGAGACGGTAAGGATGAGCAGTTCTTTTTT. Amino acids: CASSQGGGDGKDEQFFF.

Concerning this clonotype: The CDR3 end shows no conserved phenylalanine or tryptophan, and so a read error is likely. The DNA is omitted, as the CDR3 cannot be located on it reliably, and the CDR3 follows TCRdb's listing. The rearrangement joins TRBV2 to TRBJ2-5. Both ends counted, the CDR3 spans 14 residues. Germline V gives CDR1 SNHLY, CDR2 FYNNEI. CDR3 residues: CASSGGGDQETFFV.

Remarks on this clonotype: One end of the junction varies from germline; a read error may be responsible. The chain employs TRBV7-2 and TRBJ2-5; D might be TRBD1 or TRBD2, each matching 8 bases. The V gene's germline CDR1 is SGHTA and CDR2 FQGNSA. The CDR3 is made up of 12 amino acids. The CDR3 protein is CAGQGAGETEYF. CDR3 bases: TGTGCCGGACAGGGAGCGGGGGAGACCGAGTACTTC.

As for this clonotype: The conserved closing phenylalanine or tryptophan is absent in this CDR3, likely reflecting a read error. It is unclear where the CDR3 begins or ends on the DNA, so no DNA is shown, and the CDR3 is as TCRdb lists it. The V gene is TRBV24-1, the J gene TRBJ2-7; TRBD2, the D gene given by the table, was not confirmed from the DNA. Germline values: CDR1 KGHDR, CDR2 SFDVKD. The CDR3 comprises 14 residues, both ends counted. This CDR3 is CATSDRAARSELAY.

This clonotype was counted only a few times. The rearrangement joins TRBV25-1 to TRBJ1-2; no reliable D call. The CDR3 covers 12 residues. The V gene's germline CDR1 is MGHDK and CDR2 SYGVNS. The V end was cut by 0 bases, the J end by 5 bases, with 4 bases between. The DNA for the CDR3 is TGTGCCAGCAGTGAATATGGGTATGGCTACACCTTC. This encodes CASSEYGYGYTF.

A remark on this clonotype: A much larger clonotype is one base distant, so this may be a read error. V and J are TRBV5-4 and TRBJ2-3; D not resolved. CDR3 size: 13 residues. Germline values: CDR1 SGHNT, CDR2 YYREEE (reference sequence). CDR3 in DNA: TGTGCCAGCGGCTTTACTATCGCAGATACGCAGTATTTT. This gives the protein CASGFTIADTQYF.

Turning to this clonotype: Germline and junction disagree at one end, which may indicate a read error. The gene calls are TRBV7-2 and TRBJ2-3; 8 bases agree with TRBD2. Germline V CDR1 and CDR2: SGHTA, FQGNSA. This CDR3 comprises 14 residues. This CDR3 reads CASSYGAGASYEQF. CDR3 sequence (DNA): TGTGCCAGCAGCTACGGAGCGGGGGCATCCTACGAGCAGTTT.

The CDR3 loop reads CASSATGRTEAFF. The DNA for the CDR3 is TGTGCCAGCAGCGCTACAGGGCGCACTGAAGCTTTCTTT. The chain has TRBV9 and TRBJ1-1; TRBD1 is a possible D gene (6 bases). There are 13 residues in the CDR3. The germline gives CDR1 SGDLS, CDR2 YYNGEE. V was shortened by 3 bases and J by 4 bases, with 10 bases between the two germline ends.

J is TRBJ1-2 and V is TRBV5-4; 9 bases map to TRBD1. V lost 3 bases, J lost 3 bases, and 9 bases stayed unmatched. Germline V gene data show CDR1 as SGHNT and CDR2 as YYREEE (reference sequence). This CDR3 comprises 16 residues. CDR3 sequence (DNA): TGTGCCAGCAGCTCACGGGACAGGGTGATGGACTATGGCTACACCTTC. Its translation: CASSSRDRVMDYGYTF.

This clonotype was observed a handful of times. The V call is TRBV11-2, the J call TRBJ1-5; D gene unclear. The V gene lost 5 bases and the J gene lost 2 bases, with 13 bases spanning the gap. Germline CDR1 is SGHAT and CDR2 is FQNNGV. The CDR3 runs to 15 residues. CDR3 in DNA: TGTGCCAGCAGCGCCTTACTAGCCGGCAATCAGCCCCAGCATTTT. Protein product: CASSALLAGNQPQHF.

The chain uses TRBV11-3 and TRBJ2-7, with 9 bases identical to TRBD1. The CDR3 has 15 residues. Germline assignment: CDR1 SGHNT and CDR2 YENEEA. Trimming removed 5 bases from V and 2 bases from J; junction bases left unmatched: 7. The CDR3 loop reads CASSNGQGTTYEQYV. In DNA form, the CDR3 reads TGTGCCAGCAGCAATGGACAGGGGACGACCTACGAGCAGTACGTC.

This sequence joins TRBV2 and TRBJ2-7, with TRBD2 identical over 9 bases. Germline V lookup: CDR1 SNHLY, CDR2 FYNNEI. The CDR3 runs 14 residues. The CDR3 region has the DNA TGCGCCAGCGGCCAGGCGGGGGGGGCCTACGAGCAGTACGTC. Amino acids: CASGQAGGAYEQYV.